A selection of T cell receptor beta chains follows, all from one sample in a study of shared clonotypes between healthy human individuals. Some clones are missing from TCRdb's copy, which holds only in-frame ones; the method was immunoSEQ multiplex PCR. The sample has a few million clones, more than 85% seen once. Specimen: naive CD4+ T cells from PBMCs. The source of these receptors is a man aged 18 to 35 in good health. Some clones in this sample may be carry-over from other donors' samples. Each CDR3 is given with its conserved first and last residue. Each record gives: CDR3 length, J gene, V gene, D gene, clone size, CDR3 DNA, CDR3 protein. D genes are given only for firm matches. Not every row has a clone size; where given, it reads once, few, many or a size class.

14	TRBJ2-3	TRBV7-2	TRBD2	.	TGTGCCAGCAGTCCCCGACTAGCTTCGGATACGCAGTATTTT	CASSPRLASDTQYF
14	TRBJ2-7	TRBV18	.	.	TGTGCCAGCTCACCACTCCGCGGTCCGGCAGAGCAGTACTTC	CASSPLRGPAEQYF
15	TRBJ2-7	TRBV7-9	.	.	TGTGCCAGCAGCTTAACACAGGGAGAATCTTACGAGCAGTACTTC	CASSLTQGESYEQYF
12	TRBJ1-2	TRBV30	TRBD1	.	TGTGCCTGGGTACAGGGGGCGGATGGCTACACCTTC	CAWVQGADGYTF
15	TRBJ2-7	TRBV7-9	TRBD2	.	TGTGCCAGCAGCGTCGGGACTAGCGCTACCTACGAGCAGTACTTC	CASSVGTSATYEQYF
13	TRBJ2-7	TRBV28	TRBD1	.	TGTGCCAATAGCCCCCAGGGGGCTTATCGGCAATACTTC	CANSPQGAYRQYF
15	TRBJ1-4	TRBV6-5	.	.	TGTGCCAGCAGTTACGTCCGGAAGCATAATGAAAAACTGTTTTTT	CASSYVRKHNEKLFF
15	TRBJ2-5	TRBV28	TRBD1	.	TGTGCCAGCAGTCCGCGACAGGGGGCTAGGGAGACCCAGTACTTC	CASSPRQGARETQYF
16	TRBJ2-2	TRBV18	.	.	TGTGCCAGCTCACCTATGGTAGCGGACGACACCGGGGAGCTGTTTTTT	CASSPMVADDTGELFF
15	TRBJ2-5	TRBV7-2	TRBD1	.	TGTGCCAGCAGCACAAACCGGGACAGACAAGAGACCCAGTACTTC	CASSTNRDRQETQYF
17	TRBJ2-2	TRBV4-1	TRBD2	.	TGCGCCAGCAGCCAAGGAGTAGCGGGAGGACACACCGGGGAGCTGTTTTTT	CASSQGVAGGHTGELFF
14	TRBJ2-1	TRBV18	.	.	TGTGCCAGCTCGCCCACCGCGGGTGGGAATGAGCAGTTCTTC	CASSPTAGGNEQFF
14	TRBJ2-1	TRBV5-1	TRBD2	.	TGCGCCAGTCGTACTAGCGGGAGGGGGAATGAGCAGTTCTTC	CASRTSGRGNEQFF
14	TRBJ2-1	TRBV10-3	.	.	TGTGCCATCAGTCCGGGGGCCAGTTGGAATGAGCAGTTCTTC	CAISPGASWNEQFF
19	TRBJ1-2	TRBV15	.	.	TGTGCCACCAGCACTTTAGCAGGGACAACTCAGGCGGCTAACTATGGCTACACCTTC	CATSTLAGTTQAANYGYTF
15	TRBJ1-4	TRBV5-1	.	.	TGCGCCAGCAGTCAGGAAGGACAGACTAATGAAAAACTGTTTTTT	CASSQEGQTNEKLFF
16	TRBJ1-5	TRBV29-1	.	few	TGCAGCGTTGAAGTCCGCAGGCGGGGTAGCAATCAGCCCCAGCATTTT	CSVEVRRRGSNQPQHF
17	TRBJ1-4	TRBV4-3	.	.	TGCGCCAGCAGCCACCGAGGGGCAGGGACACCTAATGAAAAACTGTTTTTT	CASSHRGAGTPNEKLFF
15	TRBJ1-2	TRBV28	.	.	TGTGCCAGCAGTGTAGGTTCAGCGAGAGGCTATGGCTACACCTTC	CASSVGSARGYGYTF
11	TRBJ1-1	TRBV10-3	.	few	TGTGCCACCCTCGGGGACCTCGAAGCTTTCTTT	CATLGDLEAFF
19	TRBJ1-2	TRBV7-8	TRBD1	.	TGTGCCAGCAGCTTAGCGAGTTACAGGGGGCGCGGGATAAACTATGGCTACACCTTC	CASSLASYRGRGINYGYTF
12	TRBJ1-1	TRBV12-5	TRBD1	.	TGTGCTAGTGGTCTGCGGACAGGGAAAACTTTCTTT	CASGLRTGKTFF
15	TRBJ2-2	TRBV9	.	.	TGTGCCAGCAGCGTAGATATGGGGATCACCGGGGAGCTGTTTTTT	CASSVDMGITGELFF
16	TRBJ1-1	TRBV5-1	.	.	TGCGCCAGCAGCTTCTCTCCCCTGGACAGTAGAACTGAAGCTTTCTTT	CASSFSPLDSRTEAFF
17	TRBJ2-3	TRBV9	TRBD2	.	TGTGCCAGCAGCGTAGGCGGGAGGACTAGCGGGAGCGATACGCAGTATTTT	CASSVGGRTSGSDTQYF
16	TRBJ2-1	TRBV6-6	.	.	TGTGCCAGCAGCTACGAGAGGGGGTCCTCCTACAATGAGCAGTTCTTC	CASSYERGSSYNEQFF
15	TRBJ2-5	TRBV5-4	TRBD2	.	TGTGCCAGCAGCCTAGGTGCGGGGGACCAAGAGACCCAGTACTTC	CASSLGAGDQETQYF
11	TRBJ2-5	TRBV7-2	.	.	TGTGCCAGCAGCCTTTCGGAGACCCAGTACTTC	CASSLSETQYF
16	TRBJ2-3	TRBV5-1	TRBD2	.	TGCGCCAGCAGCCCTAGTCTAGCGGGAACGGCGGATACGCAGTATTTT	CASSPSLAGTADTQYF
16	TRBJ2-7	TRBV4-1	TRBD2	.	TGCGCCAGCAGCCAGGACGAAAGAGCGGGGTCCTACGAGCAGTACTTC	CASSQDERAGSYEQYF
15	TRBJ2-7	TRBV7-2	TRBD2	.	TGTGCCAGCAGCCCTAGACTAGCTCGCTCCTACGAGCAGTACTTC	CASSPRLARSYEQYF
15	TRBJ2-5	TRBV5-1	.	.	TGCGCCAGCAGCGCTGCAGGACAGTACCAAGAGACCCAGTACTTC	CASSAAGQYQETQYF